The sample holds one count of the clone carrying this T cell receptor (beta chain). The antigen remains unidentified. Oncomine TCR Beta short-read sequencing was applied to DNA from cultured CD4+ T cells. TCRdb called the PCR reads again in MiXCR, with one record for every CDR3 protein. The sample carries 20,000 to 25,000 distinct CDR3 sequences, 54% recorded once. This record comes from a study of vaccination and CD4 T cells after COVID-19. Regarding treatment: approximately nine-day PBMC culture with coronavirus spike peptide pools or control peptides (ViraFEST assay). Germline CDR1 reads MNHEY; CDR2 reads SMNVEV (reference sequence). CDR3 length: 15 residues. Trimming at V came to 5 bases and at J to 8 bases, leaving 10 bases not matched to a gene.

The sample comprised CD4+ T cells from blood, cultured in vitro. The receptor's source is a human donor who had recovered from COVID-19. The V call is TRBV27, the J call TRBJ2-2, with 8 nucleotides matching TRBD2. The CDR3 coding sequence is TGTGCCAGCAGTCCCTCCGGGACTAGTGCTGGGGAGCTGTTTTTT. Translated: CASSPSGTSAGELFF.